This T cell receptor (beta chain) was captured in a study of blood T cell repertoires in COVID-19. The CDR3 loop spans 16 amino acids. V was shortened by 1 base and J by 1 base, with 12 bases between the two germline ends. Germline lookup yields CDR1 SGHKS and CDR2 YYEKEE (reference sequence). In the authors' workflow: Reference gene primers were amplified, and this amplification served to estimate nucleated cell counts. The table came from immunoSEQ multiplex PCR; TCRdb's copy has only in-frame clones and leaves some out. V and J calls and clone size follow that table, whereas D and trimming were derived from the DNA. The sample records around 280,000 clones, roughly 90% being singletons.

The receptor was derived from a woman between 35 and 50 years old who had recovered from COVID-19. The chain links TRBV5-5 to TRBJ1-3; perhaps TRBD1 as D (5 bases). Sequencing was carried out using PBMCs or T cells enriched from blood (not recorded which). This CDR3 reads CASSLMDTSSGNTIYF. In DNA, the CDR3 is TGTGCCAGCAGCTTGATGGACACCAGTTCTGGAAACACCATATATTTT. Full variable domain (outside the CDR3, taken from reference TRBV5-5 and TRBJ1-3): DAGVTQSPTHLIKTRGQQVTLRCSPISGHKSVSWYQQVLGQGPQFIFQYYEKEERGRGNFPDRFSARQFPNYSSELNVNALLLGDSALYLCASSLMDTSSGNTIYFGEGSWLTVV.